Below, one TCR beta chain is given with its context. Its antigen remains unidentified. The data belong to a study of shared clonotypes between healthy human individuals. Across the whole study: Contributing individuals were two females and a few males aged 18 to 49. Overall study findings and caveats: Memory subsets generally showed lower estimated richness than naive subsets.

Deep was the level used in running the assay. The method was immunoSEQ multiplex PCR; TCRdb's version includes in-frame clones alone and lacks a portion of them. The sample records hundreds of thousands of clones, 60% to 80% being singletons. Trimming removed 4 bases from V and 7 bases from J, with 18 bases in between. The CDR3 loop spans 15 amino acids. Germline loops: CDR1 SGHNT, CDR2 YYREEE (reference sequence). This TCR was sampled from a woman younger than 45 in good health. Sequencing input: memory CD4+ T cells sorted from blood. Subset specified: CD45RA-negative fraction. The J gene is TRBJ2-1, the V gene TRBV5-4, with D unresolved. As DNA, the CDR3 is TGTGCCAGCAGCCCCCCCATCCCTTTAATTAATGAGCAGTTCTTC. It specifies CASSPPIPLINEQFF.